This T cell receptor beta chain was captured by sequencing in a study of blood T cell repertoires in COVID-19. Study overall: COVID-19 samples from acute and convalescent phases originated in the United States, Italy and Spain. The cDNA or gDNA used as material had been derived from T cells, B-cell-depleted T cells, or PBMCs.

Germline V lookup: CDR1 MNHEY, CDR2 SVGAGI. CDR3 length equals 15 residues. Trimming stripped 8 bases from V and 6 bases from J, with 20 bases between. The assay was immunoSEQ multiplex PCR, and TCRdb's table has in-frame clones only and misses some. This sample has about 150,000 clones, with about 80% found just once. The genes are TRBV6-5 and TRBJ1-5; a possible D gene is TRBD1 (6 bases). The source material was peripheral blood. The receptor comes from a human donor in a cohort sampled during active COVID-19. In DNA, the CDR3 is TGTGCCAGCCGACTCTTGGCAGGGGCTGTTCAGCCCCAGCATTTT. Residues: CASRLLAGAVQPQHF.